This record concerns one T cell receptor beta chain sequence. Its antigen is currently unknown. This sample stems from a study of T cell responses to AZD1222 COVID-19 vaccine. Overall study findings and caveats: Seropositivity was recorded at baseline in only 6 or 7 AZD1222 recipients. In the spike-specific TCR repertoire, nearly half reportedly target unmutated variant regions. Vaccine-associated CD4 TCRs spanned spike, dominant at 160-218 and 743-854. Clonal diversity was possibly underestimated, and the donors were mostly white British, with more females.

J lost 5 bases, V lost 7 bases, and 4 bases had no gene match. The germline gives CDR1 LNHDA, CDR2 SQIVND (reference sequence). This CDR3 is 13 amino acids long. Sequencing used immunoSEQ multiplex PCR; TCRdb keeps in-frame clones, though not all of them. Of 140,000 to 150,000 clones listed, roughly nine tenths are singletons. Specimen: peripheral blood, collected 28 days after the second AZD1222 dose. The chain uses TRBV19 and TRBJ1-3, with 8 bases fitting TRBD1. This sequence originates from an adult who received the AZD1222 COVID-19 vaccine. The CDR3, as DNA: TGTGCCAGTAAGGACAGGGTGCGAAACACCATATATTTT. It specifies CASKDRVRNTIYF. Full variable domain (outside the CDR3, taken from reference TRBV19 and TRBJ1-3): DGGITQSPKYLFRKEGQNVTLSCEQNLNHDAMYWYRQDPGQGLRLIYYSQIVNDFQKGDIAEGYSVSREKKESFPLTVTSAQKNPTAFYLCASKDRVRNTIYFGEGSWLTVV.